Listed below are T cell receptor beta chains from one sample, sequenced in a study of Graves' ophthalmopathy and Graves' hyperthyroidism. TCRdb redid the calling of the multiplex PCR reads with MiXCR, one entry per CDR3 protein. This sample has hundreds of thousands of distinct CDR3 sequences, with 35% to 45% found just once. Specimen: peripheral blood. Receptors were obtained from an adult man with Graves' ophthalmopathy. The conserved cysteine and the conserved F or W are not part of the CDR3 here. Fields, in order: V gene, J gene, CDR3 protein.

V: TRBV7-2
J: TRBJ1-1
CDR3: ASSPGADTEAF

V: TRBV12-3/TRBV12-4
J: TRBJ1-1
CDR3: ASSLAGWWLGNTEAF

V: TRBV7-9
J: TRBJ1-2
CDR3: ATVGAVENYGYT

V: TRBV7-8
J: TRBJ2-7
CDR3: ASSTTVGTGLGEQY

V: TRBV7-7
J: TRBJ2-7
CDR3: ASSPPGLGGEQY

V: TRBV19
J: TRBJ2-5
CDR3: ASSRTSGPQETQY

V: TRBV2
J: TRBJ1-5
CDR3: ASKGQGAYNNQPQH

V: TRBV7-6
J: TRBJ2-5
CDR3: ASSQEGGPGGGETQY

V: TRBV2
J: TRBJ2-6
CDR3: ASVQQGAGANVLT

V: TRBV9
J: NA
CDR3: ASVRDRGSYNEQF

V: TRBV29-1
J: TRBJ2-5
CDR3: SLDFRQGEETQY

V: TRBV24-1
J: TRBJ1-6
CDR3: ATSPGVTGSPLH